This record looks at one TCR beta chain sequence and its context. Its antigen is undetermined. The protocol was immunoSEQ multiplex PCR, while the TCRdb copy is restricted to in-frame clones and leaves out a portion. The data show approximately 70,000 clones, about 92% seen once. The trim removed 5 bases at V and 5 bases at J, leaving 12 bases unmatched. This CDR3 is built from 14 residues. Germline lookup yields CDR1 SQVTM and CDR2 ANQGSEA. The data are from a study of PD-1 blockade in classical Hodgkin lymphoma. Study-wide results and caveats: Complete responders' baseline diversity resembled that of newly diagnosed patients. Relapsed/refractory patients reportedly had lower baseline diversity than newly diagnosed patients.

In every patient, relapse followed autologous stem cell transplantation, while exposure to brentuximab vedotin differed. Material: peripheral blood mononuclear cells (PBMCs), obtained at baseline. V gene TRBV29-1 combines with J gene TRBJ2-7, with 7 bases matching TRBD2. The sequence derives from a human donor with classical Hodgkin lymphoma. CDR3 amino acids: CSVYADGRPDEQYF. CDR3 nucleotide sequence: TGCAGCGTTTACGCTGACGGGAGGCCCGACGAGCAGTACTTC.